This entry lists 26 T cell receptor beta chains sequenced from one sample in a study of shared clonotypes between healthy human individuals. The protocol was immunoSEQ multiplex PCR, while the TCRdb copy is restricted to in-frame clones and leaves out a portion. The repertoire consists of some 2,500,000 clones, with approximately 90% occurring once and the leading ten covering around 0.35%. The sample consisted of naive CD4+ T cells from PBMCs. As for subset: CD45RA+ positively selected. These receptors were collected from a man in his late teens or twenties in good health. Some clones in this sample may be carry-over from other donors' samples.

The chain employs TRBV28 and TRBJ2-1; 10 bases fit TRBD1. CDR1 and CDR2 from the germline V gene are MDHEN and SYDVKM. The CDR3 totals 14 residues. After removal of 10 bases from V and 4 bases from J, the junction contained 7 bases not matched to a gene. The CDR3 DNA follows: TGTGCCACCCACCGGGACAGGGGTTACAATGAGCAGTTCTTC. It encodes CATHRDRGYNEQFF.

As for this clone: The same CDR3 can be traced to other DNA sequences in this sample. The chain is built from TRBV7-9 and TRBJ2-2; a possible D gene is TRBD1 (6 bases). Germline lookup yields CDR1 SEHNR and CDR2 FQNEAQ (reference sequence). V lost 5 bases and J 5 bases, leaving 12 bases between the germline ends. The CDR3 totals 14 residues. The CDR3 protein is CASSPNRDTGELFF. CDR3 nucleotides: TGTGCCAGCAGCCCGAACAGGGATACCGGGGAGCTGTTTTTT.

The gene calls are TRBV29-1 and TRBJ1-3; D perhaps matches TRBD1 (5 bases). The CDR3 loop spans 12 amino acids. The V end lost 7 bases, the J end lost 4 bases, and 11 bases lay between the germline ends. Germline V gives CDR1 SQVTM, CDR2 ANQGSEA. The CDR3 sequence is CSAGWGGNTIYF. The CDR3 nucleotides are TGCAGCGCTGGGTGGGGCGGAAACACCATATATTTT.

The V and J genes are TRBV27 and TRBJ1-5; TRBD1 agrees at 7 bases. This CDR3 has 17 residues. The J segment lost 0 bases and the V segment lost 5 bases, leaving 10 bases of the junction unmatched. The germline gives CDR1 MNHEY, CDR2 SMNVEV (reference sequence). This CDR3 reads CASSPTGLGYSNQPQHF. The CDR3 nucleotides read TGTGCCAGCAGTCCGACAGGGTTAGGGTATAGCAATCAGCCCCAGCATTTT.

The CDR3 DNA reads as TGTGCCTGGAGTGGGCAGACTGGAGGCTACACCTTC. Translation gives CAWSGQTGGYTF. The rearrangement joins TRBV30 to TRBJ1-2; D is unresolved. Germline assignment: CDR1 GTSNPN and CDR2 SVGIG (reference sequence). Deletions cut 1 base from V and 8 bases from J, with 11 bases between. The CDR3 sequence is 12 residues long.

The V call is TRBV5-1, the J call TRBJ1-4; no reliable D call. From germline, CDR1 is SGHRS and CDR2 YFSETQ. This CDR3 comprises 15 residues. The V end was cut by 0 bases, the J end by 5 bases, with 11 bases between. This chain's CDR3 is CASSLGVTPNEKLFF. The CDR3 coding sequence is TGCGCCAGCAGCTTGGGTGTTACCCCCAATGAAAAACTGTTTTTT.

This clone was seen a single time. Distinct nucleotide sequences in the sample also encode this CDR3. The chain employs TRBV5-1 and TRBJ2-5, with D hard to call. With 0 bases removed from V and 3 bases from J, the gap between germline ends came to 3 bases. The CDR3 is 12 amino acids. CDR1 and CDR2 (germline): SGHRS, YFSETQ. DNA of the CDR3: TGCGCCAGCAGCTTGGCGGAAGAGACCCAGTACTTC. It codes for CASSLAEETQYF.

V gene TRBV6-6 combines with J gene TRBJ1-5; D perhaps matches TRBD1 (6 bases). The CDR3 covers 14 residues. Germline CDR1 and CDR2: MNHNY and SVGAGI (reference sequence). V was clipped by 7 bases and J by 6 bases, with 16 bases between them. In DNA form, the CDR3 reads TGTGCCAGCACACGGGGGCAGGAGGGTCAGCCCCAGCATTTT. Its translation is CASTRGQEGQPQHF.

The V call is TRBV5-4, the J call TRBJ2-1; D is possibly TRBD1 (5 bases). The CDR3 length is 12 residues. V gave up 2 bases and J gave up 8 bases, with 8 bases separating them. Germline CDR1 reads SGHNT; CDR2 reads YYREEE (reference sequence). The CDR3 reads CASSFLRDEQFF. In DNA, the CDR3 is TGTGCCAGCAGCTTCCTCAGGGATGAGCAGTTCTTC.

This clone was observed a handful of times. The genes are TRBV5-8 and TRBJ1-3; possible D gene TRBD1, 6 bases. Germline V CDR1 and CDR2: SGHTS, YDEGEE. With 0 bases removed from V and 2 bases from J, the gap between germline ends came to 6 bases. The CDR3 length is 14 residues. The CDR3 bases are TGTGCCAGCAGCTTGGGGGACACTGGAAACACCATATATTTT. Amino acids: CASSLGDTGNTIYF.

This clone was observed a single time. The chain combines TRBV30 with TRBJ2-7; TRBD1 is a possible D gene (5 bases). The V gene's germline CDR1 is GTSNPN and CDR2 SVGIG (reference sequence). The V gene lost 5 bases and the J gene lost 0 bases, with 14 bases spanning the gap. The length of the CDR3 is 14 residues. The CDR3 region is CAWRTHINSYEQYF. Here the CDR3 DNA reads TGTGCCTGGCGGACACATATTAACTCCTACGAGCAGTACTTC.

V gene TRBV5-4 combines with J gene TRBJ2-2, with 7 nucleotides matching TRBD2. Per germline, CDR1 SGHNT and CDR2 YYREEE (reference sequence). The V segment lost 0 bases and the J segment 1 base; nucleotides outside the gene matches: 3. CDR3 length equals 16 residues. DNA of the CDR3: TGTGCCAGCAGCTTGGTGGCTAGCGGGAACACCGGGGAGCTGTTTTTT. It codes for CASSLVASGNTGELFF.

This clone has only one observation. The chain uses TRBV28 and TRBJ1-3; D is ambiguous. The germline V and J ends were trimmed by 3 bases and 0 bases, with 12 bases remaining between them. This CDR3 region has 16 residues. Per the germline V gene, CDR1 is MDHEN and CDR2 is SYDVKM. The CDR3 DNA reads TGTGCCAGCAGTTTTGGCCAGCTATTCTCTGGAAACACCATATATTTT. As protein: CASSFGQLFSGNTIYF. The full variable domain, in which reference TRBV28 and TRBJ1-3 provide the parts outside the CDR3, is DVKVTQSSRYLVKRTGEKVFLECVQDMDHENMFWYRQDPGLGLRLIYFSYDVKMKEKGDIPEGYSVSREKKERFSLILESASTNQTSMYLCASSFGQLFSGNTIYFGEGSWLTVV.

The table lists this clone with a count of one. Additional DNA sequences in this sample encode the identical CDR3. The rearrangement links TRBV29-1 to TRBJ1-2; 11 bases match TRBD1. V shed 4 bases, J shed 10 bases, and the junction held 8 bases outside the gene matches. Germline V gene sequence: CDR1 SQVTM, CDR2 ANQGSEA. This CDR3 comprises 13 residues. The CDR3 coding sequence is TGCAGCGTTGTTGGACAGGGGGCGCGGGACTACACCTTC. Its protein product is CSVVGQGARDYTF.

This chain joins TRBV9 and TRBJ1-3; the D gene is possibly TRBD1 (5 bases). The CDR3 totals 17 residues. The germline V and J ends were trimmed by 4 bases and 8 bases, with 25 bases remaining between them. Germline V gene sequence: CDR1 SGDLS, CDR2 YYNGEE. In nucleotides, the CDR3 is TGTGCCAGCAGCTTCAGTCCGGGGCTGCGTGATGGTGACACCATATATTTT. Translated: CASSFSPGLRDGDTIYF. Using reference TRBV9 and TRBJ1-3 for the parts outside the CDR3, the full variable domain is DSGVTQTPKHLITATGQRVTLRCSPRSGDLSVYWYQQSLDQGLQFLIQYYNGEERAKGNILERFSAQQFPDLHSELNLSSLELGDSALYFCASSFSPGLRDGDTIYFGEGSWLTVV.

The chain links TRBV18 to TRBJ2-1, with a weak D call TRBD2 (6 bases). V lost 2 bases, J lost 8 bases, and 16 bases lay in between. The CDR3 has 15 residues. The germline V gene has CDR1 KGHSH and CDR2 LQKENI. The CDR3 region is CASSPSAGSFYEQFF. The CDR3 DNA follows: TGTGCCAGCTCACCATCTGCCGGGAGCTTCTATGAGCAGTTCTTC.

As to this clone: Other DNA sequences in this sample translate to the same CDR3. The chain employs TRBV30 and TRBJ1-3, with D uncertain. Per germline, CDR1 GTSNPN and CDR2 SVGIG (reference sequence). This CDR3 has 13 amino acids. V was trimmed by 0 bases and J by 0 bases, leaving 3 bases between them. The DNA of the CDR3 is TGTGCCTGGAGTGTCAGCTCTGGAAACACCATATATTTT. Protein sequence: CAWSVSSGNTIYF.

This clone was seen only once. This chain uses TRBV7-2 with TRBJ2-1; the match to TRBD2 covers 8 bases. Per the germline V gene, CDR1 is SGHTA and CDR2 is FQGNSA. This CDR3 contains 13 residues. V trimming: 4 bases; J trimming: 10 bases; junction bases outside the gene matches: 6. CDR3 sequence reads: CASSYRRLAEQFF. The CDR3 DNA follows: TGTGCCAGCAGCTACCGGCGACTAGCGGAGCAGTTCTTC.

The chain employs TRBV28 and TRBJ2-5, with 13 bases that match TRBD2. The V gene's germline CDR1 is MDHEN and CDR2 SYDVKM. The V segment lost 6 bases and the J segment 2 bases; nucleotides outside the gene matches: 6. CDR3 length equals 16 residues. Here the CDR3 reads CASSAPGLAGQETQYF. The CDR3 bases are TGTGCCAGCAGCGCTCCGGGACTAGCGGGGCAAGAGACCCAGTACTTC.

This chain links TRBV2 with TRBJ2-5; 7 bases fit TRBD1. Looked up from germline, CDR1 is SNHLY and CDR2 is FYNNEI. V was pared by 3 bases and J by 4 bases, with 5 bases of the junction left unmatched. The CDR3 covers 14 residues. The chain's CDR3 is CASSDVAGGETQYF. Written as DNA, the CDR3 is TGTGCCAGCAGTGATGTGGCAGGGGGAGAGACCCAGTACTTC.

The chain combines TRBV10-3 with TRBJ2-1; 9 positions agree with TRBD1. The CDR3 is 15 residues long. CDR1 ENHRY and CDR2 SYGVKD come from the germline V gene. Trimming at V came to 6 bases and at J to 7 bases, leaving 10 bases not matched to a gene. CDR3 in DNA: TGTGCCATCAGCACAACACAGGGGGCGTTGAATGAGCAGTTCTTC. Its translation is CAISTTQGALNEQFF.

V gene TRBV5-1 combines with J gene TRBJ2-7, with a possible D match to TRBD1 (6 bases). The germline CDR1 and CDR2 sequences are SGHRS and YFSETQ. The CDR3 is made up of 14 amino acids. Trimming stripped 5 bases from V and 0 bases from J, with 12 bases between. CDR3: CASREQDSSYEQYF. CDR3 in DNA: TGCGCCAGCAGGGAACAGGACAGCTCCTACGAGCAGTACTTC.

As to this clone: The identical CDR3 is also encoded by other nucleotide sequences in the sample. The V call is TRBV7-2, the J call TRBJ1-1; maybe TRBD1 (6 bases). Germline V gene data show CDR1 as SGHTA and CDR2 as FQGNSA. V dropped 5 bases and J dropped 4 bases, with 8 bases sitting between them. CDR3 length equals 12 residues. The CDR3 sequence is CASSVGGTEAFF. CDR3 DNA sequence: TGTGCCAGCAGCGTAGGGGGCACTGAAGCTTTCTTT.

The genes are TRBV7-3 and TRBJ2-1, with D hard to call. Trimming left V 5 bases short and J 3 bases short, with 8 bases between. Germline loops: CDR1 SGHTA, CDR2 FQGTGA. The length of the CDR3 is 13 residues. CDR3 bases: TGTGCCAGCAGCCCGCACGACTACAATGAGCAGTTCTTC. Its translation: CASSPHDYNEQFF.

The CDR3 loop reads CASSTSDRWYEQYF. The CDR3 DNA sequence: TGTGCCAGTAGTACCTCGGACCGGTGGTACGAGCAGTACTTC. This rearrangement joins TRBV19 to TRBJ2-7, with no clear D. Germline V gives CDR1 LNHDA, CDR2 SQIVND (reference sequence). The ends were cut back, 4 bases at V and 4 bases at J, with 14 bases in the middle. The CDR3 loop spans 14 amino acids.

The V call is TRBV30, the J call TRBJ2-3; the match to TRBD2 covers 7 bases. The length of the CDR3 is 11 residues. V was clipped by 3 bases and J by 9 bases; unmatched bases: 3. Germline V lookup: CDR1 GTSNPN, CDR2 SVGIG (reference sequence). CDR3 in amino acids: CAWRLAATQYF. In nucleotides, the CDR3 is TGTGCCTGGAGGCTAGCGGCCACGCAGTATTTT.